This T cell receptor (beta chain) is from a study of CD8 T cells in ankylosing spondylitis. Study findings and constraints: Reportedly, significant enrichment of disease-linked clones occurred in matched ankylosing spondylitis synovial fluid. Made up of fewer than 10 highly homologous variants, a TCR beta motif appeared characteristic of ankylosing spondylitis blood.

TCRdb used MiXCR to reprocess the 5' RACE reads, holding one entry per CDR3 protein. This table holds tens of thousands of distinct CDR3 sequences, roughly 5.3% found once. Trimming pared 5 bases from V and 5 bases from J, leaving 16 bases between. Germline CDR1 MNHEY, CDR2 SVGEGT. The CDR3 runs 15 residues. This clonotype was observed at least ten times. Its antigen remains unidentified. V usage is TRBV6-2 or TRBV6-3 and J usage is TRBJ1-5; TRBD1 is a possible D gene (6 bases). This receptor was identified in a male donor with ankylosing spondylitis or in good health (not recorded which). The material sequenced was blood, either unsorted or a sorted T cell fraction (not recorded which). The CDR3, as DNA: TGTGCCAGCAGTACTACACAGGGCTGGGATCAGCCCCAGCATTTT. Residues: CASSTTQGWDQPQHF.